The 8 T cell receptor beta chains given below trace back to one sample, sequenced in a study of spatial heterogeneity in lung cancer. MiXCR, applied by TCRdb to the 5' RACE reads, yields one record per CDR3 protein. The table lists roughly 120,000 distinct CDR3 sequences, 9% to 15% of them singletons. The time point denotes: blood at routine non-recurrence follow-up after resection. Material for sequencing was whole RNA from tumor, nontumor lung or frozen PBMC, left unsorted. The material sequenced was PBMCs, taken at follow-up. The receptors derive from a male donor with early-stage non-small cell lung cancer.

This clonotype was seen a few times. This chain uses TRBV7-9 with TRBJ2-7; maybe TRBD1 (6 bases). The CDR3 is 15 residues long. V lost 7 bases, J lost 1 base, and 17 bases lay in between. Germline-derived CDR1 and CDR2 are SEHNR and FQNEAQ (reference sequence). This CDR3 reads CASTRTGTFSYEQYF. The CDR3 DNA reads TGTGCCAGCACCCGCACAGGGACCTTTTCCTACGAGCAGTACTTC.

This clonotype was counted at least ten times. This chain joins TRBV29-1 and TRBJ1-2, with 11 bases fitting TRBD1. The CDR3 contains 14 residues. The germline V gene has CDR1 SQVTM and CDR2 ANQGSEA. After removal of 1 base from V and 4 bases from J, the junction contained 2 bases not matched to a gene. This chain's CDR3 is CSVEVGTGGYGYTF. CDR3 nucleotides: TGCAGCGTTGAAGTAGGGACAGGGGGCTATGGCTACACCTTC.

This clonotype has a count of ten or more. V usage is TRBV5-4 and J usage is TRBJ1-2; D is ambiguous. CDR3 size: 14 residues. The germline V and J ends were trimmed by 0 bases and 4 bases, with 10 bases remaining between them. The germline V gene encodes CDR1 SGHNT and CDR2 YYREEE (reference sequence). The CDR3 region has the DNA TGTGCCAGCAGCTTGGTTTCCGTTACCTATGGCTACACCTTC. Protein sequence: CASSLVSVTYGYTF.

This clonotype was seen many times. V usage is TRBV29-1 and J usage is TRBJ1-5; D not resolved. The CDR3 is 13 residues long. Germline V lookup: CDR1 SQVTM, CDR2 ANQGSEA. V dropped 6 bases and J dropped 0 bases, with 9 bases sitting between them. CDR3: CSVSHGSNQPQHF. The CDR3 DNA reads TGCAGCGTCTCACATGGTAGCAATCAGCCCCAGCATTTT.

There are a few counts of this clonotype. V and J are TRBV7-9 and TRBJ2-5; 8 positions agree with TRBD1. CDR1 SEHNR and CDR2 FQNEAQ come from the germline V gene (reference sequence). This CDR3 spans 14 amino acids. Trimming took 5 bases from V and 5 from J; bases not matched to a gene: 7. The CDR3 DNA is TGTGCCAGCAGCCCAGGGGGCGCATGGGAGACCCAGTACTTC. It translates to CASSPGGAWETQYF.

This clonotype was seen ten or more times. The chain combines TRBV29-1 with TRBJ2-5; D gene unclear. From germline, CDR1 is SQVTM and CDR2 ANQGSEA. Trimming took off 3 bases at V and 3 bases at J, with 8 bases between the two ends. The CDR3 is 12 residues long. CDR3 amino acids: CSVDYPKETQYF. DNA of the CDR3: TGCAGCGTTGATTATCCTAAAGAGACCCAGTACTTC.

This clonotype was seen at least ten times. The chain joins TRBV18 to TRBJ1-2; D remains ambiguous. Germline loops: CDR1 KGHSH, CDR2 LQKENI. V was cut by 2 bases and J by 4 bases, with 8 bases left in between. The CDR3 is 13 amino acids. The CDR3 loop reads CASSPGEIYGYTF. CDR3 coding DNA: TGTGCCAGCTCACCAGGCGAGATCTATGGCTACACCTTC. Full variable domain (rest looked up from reference TRBV18 and TRBJ1-2): NAGVMQNPRHLVRRRGQEARLRCSPMKGHSHVYWYRQLPEEGLKFMVYLQKENIIDESGMPKERFSAEFPKEGPSILRIQQVVRGDSAAYFCASSPGEIYGYTFGSGTRLTVV.

This clonotype has just a few counts. The V and J genes are TRBV12-3 or TRBV12-4 and TRBJ1-6; D gene unclear. This CDR3 comprises 13 residues. V lost 2 bases and J lost 10, with 9 bases in between. CDR3 DNA: TGTGCCAGCAGTTTACCGATACCGTCACCCCTCCACTTT. Translation gives CASSLPIPSPLHF.